This T cell receptor beta chain came from a study of OX40 agonist ivuxolimab in advanced cancers. Broader study findings: Low normalized T-cell clonal expansion was also seen in some nonresponders.

The data were produced by immunoSEQ multiplex PCR, yet TCRdb's version contains in-frame clones alone and is incomplete. The sample includes more than 65,000 clones, about 92% of them seen just once. Comment on this clone: The antigen is undetermined.

Germline loops: CDR1 LGHNA, CDR2 YNFKEQ. CDR3 length equals 17 residues. Trimming removed 0 bases from V and 3 bases from J, with 14 bases in between. The chain combines TRBV4-2 with TRBJ1-4, with D unresolved. The sequencing here drew on CD4+ or CD8+ T cells sorted from blood, taken in a trial of the OX40 agonist ivuxolimab. The clonotype was recovered from an adult with an advanced solid tumor such as melanoma, head and neck, liver or kidney cancer. CDR3 sequence (DNA): TGTGCCAGCAGCCAAGAGGAGGGTTTTATTGCTAATGAAAAACTGTTTTTT. The encoded protein is CASSQEEGFIANEKLFF.